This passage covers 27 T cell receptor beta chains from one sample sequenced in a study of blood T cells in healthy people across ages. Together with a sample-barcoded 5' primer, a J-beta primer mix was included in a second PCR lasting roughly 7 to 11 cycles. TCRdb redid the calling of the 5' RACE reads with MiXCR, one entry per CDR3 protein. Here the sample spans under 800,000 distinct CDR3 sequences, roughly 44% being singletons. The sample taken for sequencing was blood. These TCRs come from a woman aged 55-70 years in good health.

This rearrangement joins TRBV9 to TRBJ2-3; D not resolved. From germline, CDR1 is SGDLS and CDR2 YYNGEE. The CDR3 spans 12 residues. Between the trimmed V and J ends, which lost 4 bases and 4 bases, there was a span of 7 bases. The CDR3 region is CASSRQADTQYF. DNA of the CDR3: TGTGCCAGCAGCCGCCAGGCAGATACGCAGTATTTT.

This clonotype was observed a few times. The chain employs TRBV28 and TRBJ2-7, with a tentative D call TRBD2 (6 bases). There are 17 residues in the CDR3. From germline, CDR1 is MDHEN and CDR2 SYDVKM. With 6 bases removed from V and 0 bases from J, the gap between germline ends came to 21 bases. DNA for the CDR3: TGTGCCAGCAGCCTTAGCGGCTTGAGGGGCCCCTCCTACGAGCAGTACTTC. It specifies CASSLSGLRGPSYEQYF. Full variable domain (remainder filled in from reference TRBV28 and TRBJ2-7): DVKVTQSSRYLVKRTGEKVFLECVQDMDHENMFWYRQDPGLGLRLIYFSYDVKMKEKGDIPEGYSVSREKKERFSLILESASTNQTSMYLCASSLSGLRGPSYEQYFGPGTRLTVT.

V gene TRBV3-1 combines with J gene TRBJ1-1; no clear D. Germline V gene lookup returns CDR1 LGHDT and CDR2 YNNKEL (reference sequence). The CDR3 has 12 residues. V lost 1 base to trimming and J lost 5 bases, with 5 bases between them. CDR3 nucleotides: TGTGCCAGCAGCCAAGGGGAAACTGAAGCTTTCTTT. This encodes CASSQGETEAFF. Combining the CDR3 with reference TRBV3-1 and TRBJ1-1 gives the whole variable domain DTAVSQTPKYLVTQMGNDKSIKCEQNLGHDTMYWYKQDSKKFLKIMFSYNNKELIINETVPNRFSPKSPDKAHLNLHINSLELGDSAVYFCASSQGETEAFFGQGTRLTVV.

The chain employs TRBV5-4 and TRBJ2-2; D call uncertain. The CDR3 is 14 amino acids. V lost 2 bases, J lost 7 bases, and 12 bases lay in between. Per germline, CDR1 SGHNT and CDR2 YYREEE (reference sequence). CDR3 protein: CASSLGNMGGELFF. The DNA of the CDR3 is TGTGCCAGCAGCTTAGGCAACATGGGCGGGGAGCTGTTTTTT.

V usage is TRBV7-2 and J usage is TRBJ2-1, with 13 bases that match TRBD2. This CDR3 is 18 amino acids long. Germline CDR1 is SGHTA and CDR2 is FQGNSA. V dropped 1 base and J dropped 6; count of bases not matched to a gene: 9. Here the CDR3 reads CASSLDGLGLAGSNEQFF. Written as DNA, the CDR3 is TGTGCCAGCAGCTTAGATGGTCTGGGACTAGCGGGAAGCAATGAGCAGTTCTTC.

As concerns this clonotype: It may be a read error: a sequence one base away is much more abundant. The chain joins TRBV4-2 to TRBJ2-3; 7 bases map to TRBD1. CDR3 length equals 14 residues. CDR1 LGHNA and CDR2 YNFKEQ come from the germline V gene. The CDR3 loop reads CAGSQDQGVGTQYF. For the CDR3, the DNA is TGTGCCGGCAGCCAAGACCAGGGGGTTGGTACGCAGTATTTT.

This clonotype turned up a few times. The CDR3 is CASSGRGLGKKLFF. DNA of the CDR3: TGTGCCAGCAGCGGCCGGGGCCTTGGTAAAAAACTGTTTTTT. This rearrangement joins TRBV9 to TRBJ1-4, with a possible D match to TRBD1 (5 bases). The V and J ends lost 3 bases and 9 bases respectively, with 15 bases between them. The CDR3 runs 14 residues. Per germline, CDR1 SGDLS and CDR2 YYNGEE.

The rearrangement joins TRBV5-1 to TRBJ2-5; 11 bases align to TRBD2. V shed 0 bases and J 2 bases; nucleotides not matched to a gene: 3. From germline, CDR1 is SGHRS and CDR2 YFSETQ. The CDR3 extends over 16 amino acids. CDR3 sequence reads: CASSLGTSGYQETQYF. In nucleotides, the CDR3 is TGCGCCAGCAGCTTGGGGACTAGCGGGTATCAAGAGACCCAGTACTTC. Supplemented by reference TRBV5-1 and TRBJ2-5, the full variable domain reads KAGVTQTPRYLIKTRGQQVTLSCSPISGHRSVSWYQQTPGQGLQFLFEYFSETQRNKGNFPGRFSGRQFSNSRSEMNVSTLELGDSALYLCASSLGTSGYQETQYFGPGTRLLVL.

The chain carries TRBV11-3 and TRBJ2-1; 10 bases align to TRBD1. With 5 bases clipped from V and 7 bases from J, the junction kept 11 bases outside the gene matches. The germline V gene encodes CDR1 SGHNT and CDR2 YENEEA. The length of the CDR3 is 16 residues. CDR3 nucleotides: TGTGCCAGCAGCGGCGGGGGGACAGGGGTCGAAAATGAGCAGTTCTTC. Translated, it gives CASSGGGTGVENEQFF.

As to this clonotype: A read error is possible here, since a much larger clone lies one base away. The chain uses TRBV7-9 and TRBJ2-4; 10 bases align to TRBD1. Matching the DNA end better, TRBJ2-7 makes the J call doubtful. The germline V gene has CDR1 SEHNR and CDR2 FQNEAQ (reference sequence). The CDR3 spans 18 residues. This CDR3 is CASSSRDRGKWDDDEQYF. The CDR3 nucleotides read TGTGCCAGCAGCTCTAGGGACAGGGGAAAGTGGGATGACGACGAGCAGTACTTC.

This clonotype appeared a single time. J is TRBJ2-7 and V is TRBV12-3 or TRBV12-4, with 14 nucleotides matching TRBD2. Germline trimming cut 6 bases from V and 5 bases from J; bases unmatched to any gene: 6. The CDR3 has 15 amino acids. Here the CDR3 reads CASRRTSGGFNEQYF. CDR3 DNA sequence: TGTGCCAGCAGGCGGACTAGCGGGGGGTTCAACGAGCAGTACTTC.

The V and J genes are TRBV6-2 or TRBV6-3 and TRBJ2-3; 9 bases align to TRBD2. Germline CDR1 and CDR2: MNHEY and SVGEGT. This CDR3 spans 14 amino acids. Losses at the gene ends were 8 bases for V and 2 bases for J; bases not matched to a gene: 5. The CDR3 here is CASGTSLPTDTQYF. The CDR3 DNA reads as TGTGCCAGCGGGACTAGCCTACCCACAGATACGCAGTATTTT.

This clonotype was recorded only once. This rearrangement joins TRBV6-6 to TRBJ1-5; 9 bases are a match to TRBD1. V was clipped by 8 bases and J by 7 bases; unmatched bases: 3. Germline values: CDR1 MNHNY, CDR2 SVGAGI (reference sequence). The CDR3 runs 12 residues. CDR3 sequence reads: CASAGQGQPQHF. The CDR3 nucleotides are TGTGCCAGCGCGGGACAGGGACAGCCCCAGCATTTT.

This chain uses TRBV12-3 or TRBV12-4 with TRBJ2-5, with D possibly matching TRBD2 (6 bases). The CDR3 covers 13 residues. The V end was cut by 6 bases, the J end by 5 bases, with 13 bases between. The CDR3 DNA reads TGTGCCAGCAGCCACGGACGGGGGGAGACCCAGTACTTC. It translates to CASSHGRGETQYF.

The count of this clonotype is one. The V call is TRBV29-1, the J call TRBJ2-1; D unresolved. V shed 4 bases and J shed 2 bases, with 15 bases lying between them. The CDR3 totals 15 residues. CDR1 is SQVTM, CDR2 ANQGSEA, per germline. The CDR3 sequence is CSVGPFAPAYNEQFF. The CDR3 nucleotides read TGCAGCGTTGGACCTTTCGCACCGGCCTACAATGAGCAGTTCTTC.

CDR3: CSARYEPTLNTGELFF. CDR3 nucleotide sequence: TGCAGTGCTAGATACGAACCTACTTTGAACACCGGGGAGCTGTTTTTT. The rearrangement uses TRBV20-1 and TRBJ2-2, with D unclear. This CDR3 contains 16 residues. Trimming left V 2 bases short and J 1 base short, with 14 bases between. In germline, CDR1 is DFQATT, CDR2 SNEGSKA (reference sequence).

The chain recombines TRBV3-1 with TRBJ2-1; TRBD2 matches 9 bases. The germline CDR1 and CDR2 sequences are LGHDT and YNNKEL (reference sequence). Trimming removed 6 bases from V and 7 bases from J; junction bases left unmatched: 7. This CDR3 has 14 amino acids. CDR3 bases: TGTGCCAGCAGTAATTTAGCGGGGGCAAATGAGCAGTTCTTC. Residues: CASSNLAGANEQFF.

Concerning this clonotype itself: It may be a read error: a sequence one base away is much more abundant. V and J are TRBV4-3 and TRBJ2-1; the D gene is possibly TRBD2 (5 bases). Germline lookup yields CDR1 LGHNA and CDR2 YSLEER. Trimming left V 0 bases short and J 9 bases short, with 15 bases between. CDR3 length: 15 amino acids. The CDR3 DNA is TGCGCCAGCAGCCAAGAACGGGAATTAAACAGTGAGCAGTTCTTC. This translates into CASSQERELNSEQFF.

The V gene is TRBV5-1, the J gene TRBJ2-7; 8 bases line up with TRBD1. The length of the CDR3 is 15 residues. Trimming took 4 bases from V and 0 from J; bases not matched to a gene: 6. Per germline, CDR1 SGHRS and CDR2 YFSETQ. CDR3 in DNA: TGCGCCAGCAGCCCGGGACAGGCGTTCTCCTACGAGCAGTACTTC. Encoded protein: CASSPGQAFSYEQYF.

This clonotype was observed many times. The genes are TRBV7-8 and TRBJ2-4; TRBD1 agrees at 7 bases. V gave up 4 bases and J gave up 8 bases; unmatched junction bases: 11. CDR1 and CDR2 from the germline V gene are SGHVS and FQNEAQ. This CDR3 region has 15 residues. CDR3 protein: CASSSTGVTRDIQYF. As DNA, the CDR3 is TGTGCCAGCAGCTCCACAGGGGTAACAAGGGACATTCAGTACTTC.

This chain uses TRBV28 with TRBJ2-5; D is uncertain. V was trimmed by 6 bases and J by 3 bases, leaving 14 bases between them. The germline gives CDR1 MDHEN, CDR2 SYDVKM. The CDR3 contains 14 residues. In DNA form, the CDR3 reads TGTGCCAGCAGCACGATTGGGGTCAAAGAGACCCAGTACTTC. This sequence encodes CASSTIGVKETQYF.

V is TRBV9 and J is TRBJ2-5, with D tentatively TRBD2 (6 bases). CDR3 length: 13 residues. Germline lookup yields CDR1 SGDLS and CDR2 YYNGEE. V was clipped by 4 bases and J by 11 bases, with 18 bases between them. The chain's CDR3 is CASSPPSADEQYF. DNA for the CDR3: TGTGCCAGCAGCCCACCTAGCGCGGATGAGCAGTACTTC.

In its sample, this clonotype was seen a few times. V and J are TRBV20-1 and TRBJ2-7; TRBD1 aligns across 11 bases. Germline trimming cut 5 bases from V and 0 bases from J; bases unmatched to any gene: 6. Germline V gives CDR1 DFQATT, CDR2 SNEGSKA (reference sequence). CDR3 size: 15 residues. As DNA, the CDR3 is TGCAGTGCTGGCGGGACAGGGGGTCGCTCCTACGAGCAGTACTTC. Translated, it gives CSAGGTGGRSYEQYF.

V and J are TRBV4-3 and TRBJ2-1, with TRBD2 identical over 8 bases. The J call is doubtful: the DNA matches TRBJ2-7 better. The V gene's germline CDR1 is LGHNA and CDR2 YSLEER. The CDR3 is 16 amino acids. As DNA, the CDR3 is TGCGCCAGCAGCCAAGTGGCTACTAGCGGCTACAATGAGCAGTACTTC. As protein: CASSQVATSGYNEQYF.

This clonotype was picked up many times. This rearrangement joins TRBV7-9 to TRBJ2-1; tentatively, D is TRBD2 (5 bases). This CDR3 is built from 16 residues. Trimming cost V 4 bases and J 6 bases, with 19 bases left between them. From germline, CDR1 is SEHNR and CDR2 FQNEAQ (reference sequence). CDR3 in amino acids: CASSSSTRLLLNEQFF. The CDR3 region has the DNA TGTGCCAGCAGCTCATCCACGAGACTACTACTCAATGAGCAGTTCTTC.

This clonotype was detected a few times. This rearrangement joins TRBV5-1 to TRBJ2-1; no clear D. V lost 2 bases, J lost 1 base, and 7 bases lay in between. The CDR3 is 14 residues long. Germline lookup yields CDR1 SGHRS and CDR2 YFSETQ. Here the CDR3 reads CASSFDESYNEQFF. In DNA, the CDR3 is TGCGCCAGCAGCTTCGATGAATCCTACAATGAGCAGTTCTTC.

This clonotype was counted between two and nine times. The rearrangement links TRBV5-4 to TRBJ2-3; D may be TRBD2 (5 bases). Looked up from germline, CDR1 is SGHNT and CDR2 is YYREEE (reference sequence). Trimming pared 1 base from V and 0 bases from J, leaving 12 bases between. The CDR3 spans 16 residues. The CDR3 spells CASSLPGAASTDTQYF. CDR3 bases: TGTGCCAGCAGCTTGCCTGGAGCGGCTAGCACAGATACGCAGTATTTT.